This TCR beta chain was identified in a study of blood T cells in healthy people across ages. Per-sample PBMC isolation yielded at least 6.5 million cells. With a J-beta primer mix and a sample-barcoded 5' primer, a second PCR ran 7 to 11 cycles. TCRdb analysed the 5' RACE reads with MiXCR anew, one entry per CDR3 protein. Among about 650,000 distinct CDR3 sequences listed, about 30% were seen once. CDR3 length equals 15 residues. Germline assignment: CDR1 LNHNV and CDR2 YYDKDF (reference sequence). About this clonotype itself: A clone one base away is much larger, so this may be a read error.

Sequencing was carried out using blood. V is TRBV15 and J is TRBJ2-5; TRBD2 agrees at 8 bases. Gene TRBJ2-1 matches the end of the DNA better, so the J call may be wrong. This clonotype was sampled from an elderly woman in good health. In DNA, the CDR3 is TGTGCCACCAGCACTGGCGGGGGGAGGGTGGAGACCCAGTTCTTC. Protein: CATSTGGGRVETQFF.